One and the same sample provided the 8 T cell receptor beta chains below, sequenced in a study of blood T cell repertoires in COVID-19. Assay used: immunoSEQ multiplex PCR; TCRdb lists only in-frame clones, some missing. The table records around 93,000 clones, roughly 89% of them present only once. The sequencing input was peripheral blood. These receptors were taken from a human donor in a cohort sampled during active COVID-19.

About this clone: Mismatch with germline at one junction end may stem from a read error. This chain uses TRBV15 with TRBJ1-3; perhaps TRBD1 as D (6 bases). CDR1 is LNHNV and CDR2 is YYDKDF in the germline V gene (reference sequence). The CDR3 has 15 residues. CDR3 amino acids: CATSGDRISGNTIYF. As DNA, the CDR3 is TGTGCCACCAGCGGAGACAGGATCTCTGGAAACACCATATATTTT. The complete variable domain, with remaining parts taken from reference TRBV15 and TRBJ1-3, reads DAMVIQNPRYQVTQFGKPVTLSCSQTLNHNVMYWYQQKSSQAPKLLFHYYDKDFNNEADTPDNFQSRRPNTSFCFLDIRSPGLGDTAMYLCATSGDRISGNTIYFGEGSWLTVV.

The chain couples TRBV5-1 to TRBJ1-1; D gene ambiguous. The germline V gene encodes CDR1 SGHRS and CDR2 YFSETQ. Trimming removed 6 bases at V and 4 bases at J, with 16 bases between. The CDR3 contains 14 residues. The CDR3 region is CASTPGGQPTEAFF. The CDR3 DNA reads as TGCGCCAGCACCCCTGGAGGGCAGCCCACTGAAGCTTTCTTT.

The chain carries TRBV11-2 and TRBJ1-3; no definite D call. The V end was cut by 5 bases, the J end by 2 bases, with 19 bases between. CDR1 SGHAT and CDR2 FQNNGV come from the germline V gene. The CDR3 sequence is 17 residues long. The CDR3 coding sequence is TGTGCCAGCAGCGCAAGACCGTTACGAACTACTGGAAACACCATATATTTT. Its translation: CASSARPLRTTGNTIYF.

This chain links TRBV7-2 with TRBJ2-1; a weak D match, TRBD2 (7 bases). The germline gives CDR1 SGHTA, CDR2 FQGNSA. The CDR3 has 15 residues. V gave up 3 bases and J gave up 5 bases, with 14 bases separating them. CDR3 sequence reads: CASSLLGGANNEQFF. Written as DNA, the CDR3 is TGTGCCAGCAGCTTGTTGGGGGGGGCCAACAATGAGCAGTTCTTC.

The J gene is TRBJ1-2, the V gene TRBV19; tentative D call: TRBD1 (6 bases). V lost 4 bases and J lost 7, with 13 bases in between. Germline CDR1 reads LNHDA; CDR2 reads SQIVND (reference sequence). The CDR3 has 13 amino acids. The CDR3 spells CASSRQAILGYTF. Here the CDR3 DNA reads TGTGCCAGTAGTAGACAGGCGATCCTTGGCTACACCTTC.

V gene TRBV6-2 or TRBV6-3 combines with J gene TRBJ2-7; a possible D gene is TRBD2 (5 bases). V was clipped by 0 bases and J by 6 bases, with 9 bases between them. From germline, CDR1 is MNHEY and CDR2 SVGEGT. The CDR3 runs 13 residues. CDR3 in amino acids: CASSYSRDGEQYF. As DNA, the CDR3 is TGTGCCAGCAGTTACTCGAGGGATGGCGAGCAGTACTTC.

The J gene is TRBJ2-5, the V gene TRBV2; 7 nucleotides align to TRBD2. The germline V gene encodes CDR1 SNHLY and CDR2 FYNNEI. J lost 5 bases, V lost 3 bases, and 12 bases had no gene match. CDR3 size: 16 residues. This chain's CDR3 is CASSDFRTREEETQYF. The CDR3 coding sequence is TGTGCCAGCAGTGACTTCAGGACCCGGGAGGAGGAGACCCAGTACTTC.

J is TRBJ2-7 and V is TRBV19; TRBD2 aligns across 9 bases. The CDR3 is 15 residues long. Per germline, CDR1 LNHDA and CDR2 SQIVND (reference sequence). V shed 1 base and J 0 bases; nucleotides not matched to a gene: 1. The DNA of the CDR3 is TGTGCCAGTAGTATAGTAGCGGGGGACTCCTACGAGCAGTACTTC. It translates to CASSIVAGDSYEQYF. Combining the CDR3 with reference TRBV19 and TRBJ2-7 gives the whole variable domain DGGITQSPKYLFRKEGQNVTLSCEQNLNHDAMYWYRQDPGQGLRLIYYSQIVNDFQKGDIAEGYSVSREKKESFPLTVTSAQKNPTAFYLCASSIVAGDSYEQYFGPGTRLTVT.